Sequencing of this TCR beta chain was carried out in a study of blood T cell repertoires in COVID-19 (dated by TCRdb to about 2020). Describing the broader study: Samples from collaborators originated in the United States, Italy and Spain and spanned both the acute and convalescent phases of COVID-19. The prospective study material was composed of cDNA or gDNA derived from T cells, B-cell-depleted T cells, or PBMCs. Sample metadata almost always included a de-identified subject ID, COVID-19 status, age in years and sex. Where HLA class I and class II types were available, the types were taken from metadata supplied by the sample provider, not from assay-based typing. Samples were obtained from the ongoing ImmuneRACE study (first 160 participants) and from over 1,000 subjects provided by 6 global collaborators. The dataset comprised deeply sampled blood TCRbeta repertoires from subjects exposed to, actively infected with, or recovered from COVID-19. The repertoires were released in a freely available public database intended as a resource for research on the immune response to SARS-CoV-2. Beyond this particular receptor, the publication reports: The quantity of clinical and demographic metadata differed by source and by participant and was supplied without curation.

For this clone: The antigen it recognizes is unknown. No per-base quality is available; no much larger clone lies one base away.

The immunoSEQ Assay, a bias-controlled multiplex PCR, was used to amplify TCRbeta CDR3 regions from genomic DNA. As for the original processing: Within the assay, amplification of reference gene primers was used to estimate how many nucleated cells each sample contained. To quantify the absolute abundance of each unique TCRbeta CDR3 rearrangement, sequence reads were collapsed and filtered. For each sample, productive Simpson clonality was calculated by taking the square root of Simpson's diversity index across productive rearrangements. This immuneACCESS table, as held by TCRdb, lists in-frame sequences with V and J called but not all clones. Of the missing ones, under half trace to an unresolved V gene in checked studies; the others have no known cause. From that table come the V and J calls and clone size; the DNA was used to work out D and trimming. In all, the sample holds 30,000 to 40,000 clones, and about 90% of those were seen once. The ten largest clones represent roughly 6.3% of the sample.

V gives up 11 bases and J gives up 5 bases, and the segment between their germline ends measures 21 bases. From the cysteine up to the phenylalanine, the CDR3 has a length of 14 residues. Only CDR3 DNA remains: 42 bases, in frame from the first base. In the germline V gene, CDR1 corresponds to KGHDR and CDR2 to SFDVKD. The collaborating institutions used their own protocols to collect whole blood in K2EDTA tubes. For TCRbeta analysis, collaborators shipped samples as frozen whole blood, isolated PBMCs, or DNA extracted from either of those sample types. Sequencing was done on a sample of peripheral blood. The sequence links TRBV24-1 to TRBJ2-7; TRBD1 is a weak D gene call, 6 bases matching. This TCR was sampled from a human donor in a cohort sampled during active COVID-19. The CDR3 is CAIAGGGPRDEQYF. The DNA reads as follows: TGTGCCATCGCGGGTGGGGGCCCTCGAGACGAGCAGTACTTC.